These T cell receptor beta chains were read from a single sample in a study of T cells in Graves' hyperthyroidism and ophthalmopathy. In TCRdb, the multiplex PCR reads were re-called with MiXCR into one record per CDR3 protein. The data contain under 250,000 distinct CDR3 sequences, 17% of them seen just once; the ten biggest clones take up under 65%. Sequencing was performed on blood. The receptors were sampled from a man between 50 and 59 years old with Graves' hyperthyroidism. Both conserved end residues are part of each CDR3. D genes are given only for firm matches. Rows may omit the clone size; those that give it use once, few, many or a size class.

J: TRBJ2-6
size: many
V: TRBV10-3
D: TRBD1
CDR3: CAISRTGGPGANVLTF
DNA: TGTGCCATCAGCCGGACAGGGGGCCCTGGGGCCAACGTCCTGACTTTC

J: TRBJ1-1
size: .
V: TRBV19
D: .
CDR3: CASMGNRLLNTEAFF
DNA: TGTGCCAGTATGGGGAACAGACTTTTAAACACTGAAGCTTTCTTT

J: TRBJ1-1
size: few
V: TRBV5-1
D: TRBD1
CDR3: CASSSATGVNTEAFF
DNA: TGCGCCAGCAGCTCAGCTACAGGGGTGAACACTGAAGCTTTCTTT

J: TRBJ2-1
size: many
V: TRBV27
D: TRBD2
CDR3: CASSSGMFRTNEQFF
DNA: TGTGCCAGCAGTAGCGGGATGTTTCGAACGAATGAGCAGTTCTTC

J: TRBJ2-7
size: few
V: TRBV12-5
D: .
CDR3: CASGPESPHEQYF
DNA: TGTGCTAGTGGTCCCGAGAGTCCCCACGAGCAGTACTTC

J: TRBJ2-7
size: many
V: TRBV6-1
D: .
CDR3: CASIGQLYEQYF
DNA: TGTGCCAGCATAGGACAGCTCTACGAGCAGTACTTC

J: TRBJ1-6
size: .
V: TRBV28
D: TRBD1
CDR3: CATHPGTVNSPLHF
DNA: TGTGCCACACACCCCGGGACAGTTAATTCACCCCTCCACTTT

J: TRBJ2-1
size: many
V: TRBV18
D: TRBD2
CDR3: CASSPPEGGPLGEQFF
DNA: TGTGCCAGCTCACCACCGGAGGGAGGGCCGTTGGGTGAGCAGTTCTTC

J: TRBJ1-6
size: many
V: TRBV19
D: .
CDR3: CASSMTGGVRMSSYNSPLHF
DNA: TGTGCCAGTAGTATGACCGGCGGCGTAAGAATGAGCTCCTATAATTCACCCCTCCACTTT

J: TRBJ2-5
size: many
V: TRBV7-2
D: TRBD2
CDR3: CASSPSGGYGETQYF
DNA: TGTGCCAGCAGCCCGAGCGGGGGGTATGGAGAGACCCAGTACTTC

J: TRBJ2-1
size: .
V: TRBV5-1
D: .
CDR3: CASSLPIRRISGKANNRQFF
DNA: TGCGCCAGCAGCTTGCCGATTAGACGAATATCAGGGAAGGCCAATAACCGGCAGTTCTTC

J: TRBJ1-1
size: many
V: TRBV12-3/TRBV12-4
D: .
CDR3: CASSAKGDKNTEAFF
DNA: TGTGCCAGCAGTGCCAAAGGGGACAAGAACACTGAAGCTTTCTTT

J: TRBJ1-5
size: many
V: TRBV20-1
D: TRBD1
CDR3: CSAYRGRNNQPQHF
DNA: TGCAGTGCTTACAGGGGAAGGAACAATCAGCCCCAGCATTTT

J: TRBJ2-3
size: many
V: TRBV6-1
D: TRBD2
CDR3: CASSERLAGFGDTQYF
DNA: TGTGCCAGCAGTGAACGACTAGCGGGATTTGGAGATACGCAGTATTTT

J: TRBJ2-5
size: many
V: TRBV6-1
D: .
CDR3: CASSPPAGETQYF
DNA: TGTGCCAGCAGCCCGCCGGCGGGAGAGACCCAGTACTTC

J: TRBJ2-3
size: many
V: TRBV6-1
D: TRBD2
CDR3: CASSYSLAASTDTQYF
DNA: TGTGCCAGCAGTTATAGTCTAGCGGCCAGCACAGATACGCAGTATTTT

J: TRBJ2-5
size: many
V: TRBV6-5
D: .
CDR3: CASSYSQGGGETQYF
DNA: TGTGCCAGCAGTTACTCTCAGGGGGGAGGGGAGACCCAGTACTTC

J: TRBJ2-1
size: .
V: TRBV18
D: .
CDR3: CASSPLGTGRNEQFF
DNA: TGTGCCAGCTCTCCCCTAGGTACGGGTCGGAATGAGCAGTTCTTC

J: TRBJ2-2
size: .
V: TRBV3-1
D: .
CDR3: CATQGNTGELFF
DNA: TGTGCCACCCAGGGGAACACCGGGGAGCTGTTTTTT

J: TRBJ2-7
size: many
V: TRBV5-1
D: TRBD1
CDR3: CASSYGGTGSHEQYF
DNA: TGCGCCAGCAGCTATGGAGGGACAGGGTCCCACGAGCAGTACTTC

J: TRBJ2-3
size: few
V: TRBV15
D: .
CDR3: CATSPKPFTDTQYF
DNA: TGTGCCACCAGCCCTAAGCCATTCACAGATACGCAGTATTTT

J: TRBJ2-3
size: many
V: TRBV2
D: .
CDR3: CASSPDRNTDTQYF
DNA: TGTGCCAGCAGTCCAGACAGGAACACAGATACGCAGTATTTT

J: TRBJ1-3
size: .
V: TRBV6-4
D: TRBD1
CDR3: CASSGDRRLGNTIYF
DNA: TGTGCCAGCAGCGGGGACAGACGACTTGGAAACACCATATATTTT

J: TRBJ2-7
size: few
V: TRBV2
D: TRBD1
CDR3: CASSESGGLNEQYF
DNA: TGTGCCAGCAGTGAATCAGGGGGTTTAAACGAGCAGTACTTC

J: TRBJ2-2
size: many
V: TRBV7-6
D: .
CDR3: CASSFGQDTGELFF
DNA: TGTGCCAGCAGCTTTGGGCAGGACACCGGGGAGCTGTTTTTT

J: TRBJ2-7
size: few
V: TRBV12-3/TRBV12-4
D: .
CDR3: CASSLTRERAYEQYF
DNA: TGTGCCAGCAGTTTAACCCGGGAGAGGGCCTACGAGCAGTACTTC

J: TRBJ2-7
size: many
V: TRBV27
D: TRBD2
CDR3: CASSLALAGVGEQYF
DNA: TGTGCCAGCAGCCTGGCACTAGCGGGAGTGGGCGAGCAGTACTTC

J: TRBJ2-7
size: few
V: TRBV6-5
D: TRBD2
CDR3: CASSYSRTSHHEQYF
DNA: TGTGCCAGCAGTTACTCGAGGACTAGTCACCACGAGCAGTACTTC

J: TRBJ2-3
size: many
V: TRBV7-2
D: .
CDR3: CASSPADTQYF
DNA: TGTGCCAGCAGCCCCGCGGATACGCAGTATTTT

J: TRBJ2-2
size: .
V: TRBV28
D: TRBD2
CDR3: CASSFTSGGELFF
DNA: TGTGCCAGCAGTTTCACTAGCGGCGGGGAGCTGTTTTTT

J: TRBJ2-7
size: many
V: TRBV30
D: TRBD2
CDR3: CAWMYDWTSGMPAAYEQYF
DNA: TGTGCCTGGATGTACGACTGGACTAGCGGGATGCCCGCAGCCTACGAGCAGTACTTC

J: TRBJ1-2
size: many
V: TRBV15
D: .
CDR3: CATSRDRSRVDYGYTF
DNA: TGTGCCACCAGCAGAGATCGGAGCAGGGTCGACTATGGCTACACCTTC

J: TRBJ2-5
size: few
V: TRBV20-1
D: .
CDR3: CSARDRRLGGETQYF
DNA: TGCAGTGCTAGAGATAGGAGGCTAGGTGGAGAGACCCAGTACTTC

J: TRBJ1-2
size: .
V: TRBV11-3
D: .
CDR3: CASSLSPGGSYTF
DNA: TGTGCCAGCAGCCTAAGCCCAGGAGGGAGCTACACCTTC

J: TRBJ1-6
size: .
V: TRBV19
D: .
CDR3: CASSYRTEDNSPLHF
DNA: TGTGCCAGTAGCTATAGGACAGAAGATAATTCACCCCTCCACTTT

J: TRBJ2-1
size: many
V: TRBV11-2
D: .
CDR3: CASSLGSMANEQFF
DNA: TGTGCCAGCAGCTTAGGCAGTATGGCCAATGAGCAGTTCTTC

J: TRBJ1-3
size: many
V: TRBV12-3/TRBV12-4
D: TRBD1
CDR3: CASRPGQGAASGNTIYF
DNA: TGTGCCAGCAGACCCGGACAGGGGGCAGCATCTGGAAACACCATATATTTT

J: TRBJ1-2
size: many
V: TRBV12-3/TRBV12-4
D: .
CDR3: CASSLEEETRYTF
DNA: TGTGCCAGCAGTTTAGAAGAGGAGACACGCTACACCTTC

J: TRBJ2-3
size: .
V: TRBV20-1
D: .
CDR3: CSASQQTTSTDTQYF
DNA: TGCAGTGCTAGTCAACAGACTACTAGCACAGATACGCAGTATTTT

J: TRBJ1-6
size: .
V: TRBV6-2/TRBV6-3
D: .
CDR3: CASSYEDHSPLHF
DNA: TGTGCCAGCAGTTACGAGGATCATTCACCCCTCCACTTT

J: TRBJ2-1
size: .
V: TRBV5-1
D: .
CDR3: CASSLFDNNEQFF
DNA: TGCGCCAGCAGCTTATTCGACAACAATGAGCAGTTCTTC

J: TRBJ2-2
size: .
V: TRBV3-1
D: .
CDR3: CASSQGVAETTGELFF
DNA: TGTGCCAGCAGCCAAGGGGTAGCGGAAACGACCGGGGAGCTGTTTTTT